Here is one T cell receptor (beta chain) with its context. This clone's antigen is unknown. The sample holds no much larger clone one base away, and base qualities are not on file. These data are taken from a study of somatic mutations in cytotoxic T cells in rheumatoid arthritis (dated by TCRdb to about 2017). Broadly, across the study: A FACSAria II or Sony SH800 was used to flow-sort some V beta antibody-stained T-cell populations at nearly 100% purity, and TCRB sequencing was also done on sorted V beta1+ cells. The study asked whether expanded CD8+ T-cell clones in newly diagnosed, untreated rheumatoid arthritis carry somatic mutations, and used TCRB deep sequencing to characterize clonality. TCRB deep sequencing covered about 60 patients with rheumatoid arthritis along with about 20 healthy controls. Patient and control groups had essentially identical median ages.

TCRB CDR3 sequencing used the immunoSEQ assay on genomic DNA. Per the source publication's procedure: Analyses were restricted to productive TCRB rearrangements. Clonality was calculated as a Shannon entropy-based productive clonality index, and a clone was defined by a unique TCRB CDR3 sequence. To calculate repertoire overlap between two samples, the template counts of each clone were considered relative to each sample's total templates. V-gene usage measured by flow cytometry correlated with TCRB sequencing V-gene usage, with a Spearman r of approximately 0.6. TCRdb holds this immuneACCESS table with in-frame rearrangements only. Some clones are missing; in checked studies, unresolved V genes explain under half, and the rest has no known cause. V, J and clone size were drawn from that table, and D and trimming were deduced from the DNA. Recorded for this sample are tens of thousands of clones; approximately 86% of them occurred a single time. The leading ten clones occupy 18% of the sample.

Broad study findings and their caveats: Viral specificity could not be ruled out by absence from virus-specific databases, and the antigen targets of the expanded CD8+ clones remained unknown. Healthy controls showed no age-related increase in CD8+ clonality, whereas patients did (Spearman r ≈ 0.49). The largest CD8+ clone made up more than 20% of CD8+ cells in about an eighth of the roughly 60 patients, and blood and synovial fluid shared several identical CD8+ TCRB sequences. The finding that TRBV07 was slightly underrepresented in patients was left unadjusted for multiple comparisons. CD8+ T-cell clonality did not differ significantly between rheumatoid arthritis patients and age-matched healthy controls.

From its cysteine to its phenylalanine, the CDR3 spans 15 amino acids. This entry keeps only the CDR3 DNA: 45 bases, framed from base 1. Trimming removed 1 base from V and 0 bases from J, leaving 8 bases between the germline ends. CDR1 and CDR2, looked up from the germline V gene (reference sequence), are SGHNT and YYREEE. The roughly 20 healthy controls were blood donors whose buffy coats were used; they had a median age of approximately 58 years (range roughly 21-80), and 45% to 65% were female. Flow cytometry confirmed the purity of CD4+ and CD8+ cells that had been isolated by positive magnetic bead selection on an AutoMACS. Isolation of peripheral blood mononuclear cells was done through Ficoll-Paque PLUS density gradient separation. Nucleospin Tissue or Tissue XS kits were used to extract DNA from CD4-enriched, CD8-enriched or PBMC samples, and a Qubit 2.0 fluorometer was used for quantification.

The sequencing sample was made of CD8+ T cells sorted from blood. This TCR was sampled from a woman between 50 and 59 years old in good health. Rearrangement joined TRBV5-4 to TRBJ1-3; the D gene cannot be resolved reliably. Here the CDR3 is given as CASSLPGDSGNTIYF. The nucleotide sequence reads TGTGCCAGCAGCTTGCCAGGCGACTCTGGAAACACCATATATTTT. The entire variable domain, with the stretches around the CDR3 drawn from the reference TRBV5-4 and TRBJ1-3 proteins, is ETGVTQSPTHLIKTRGQQVTLRCSSQSGHNTVSWYQQALGQGPQFIFQYYREEENGRGNFPPRFSGLQFPNYSSELNVNALELDDSALYLCASSLPGDSGNTIYFGEGSWLTVV.